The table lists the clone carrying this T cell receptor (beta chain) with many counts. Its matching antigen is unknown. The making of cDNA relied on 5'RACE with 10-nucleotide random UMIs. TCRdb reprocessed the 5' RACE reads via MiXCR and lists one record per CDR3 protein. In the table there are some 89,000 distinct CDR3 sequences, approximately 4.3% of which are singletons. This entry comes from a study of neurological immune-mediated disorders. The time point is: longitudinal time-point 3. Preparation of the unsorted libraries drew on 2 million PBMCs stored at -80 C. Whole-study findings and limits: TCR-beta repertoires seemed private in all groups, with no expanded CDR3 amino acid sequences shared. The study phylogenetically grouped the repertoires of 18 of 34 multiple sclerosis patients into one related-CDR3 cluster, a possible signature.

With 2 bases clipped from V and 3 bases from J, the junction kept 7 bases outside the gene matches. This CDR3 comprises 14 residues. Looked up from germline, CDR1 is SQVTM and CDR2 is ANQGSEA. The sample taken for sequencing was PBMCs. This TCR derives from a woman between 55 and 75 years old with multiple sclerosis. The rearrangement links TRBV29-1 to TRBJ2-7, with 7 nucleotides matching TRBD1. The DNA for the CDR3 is TGCAGCGTTGAAACCAGGGGGAATATCTACGAGCAGTACTTC. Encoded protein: CSVETRGNIYEQYF.